This TCR beta chain is from a study of blood T cell repertoires in COVID-19. Study-wide context: Both acute and convalescent COVID-19 samples were obtained from the United States, Italy and Spain. Nucleic acid was either cDNA or gDNA, and it came from T cells, B-cell-depleted T cells, or PBMCs.

The length of the CDR3 is 15 residues. Unmatched junction bases numbered 3, after V lost 2 bases and J lost 0 bases. Germline CDR1 is MGHRA and CDR2 is YSYEKL. Sequencing was performed with immunoSEQ multiplex PCR; in TCRdb, only in-frame clones are kept and a portion is missing. The sample contains about 100,000 clones, 80% to 90% of which appear only once. Sequenced material: peripheral blood. This sequence joins TRBV4-1 and TRBJ1-2; TRBD1 aligns across 7 bases. This sequence originates from a woman of 80 years or more with acute or convalescent COVID-19. Here the CDR3 DNA reads TGCGCCAGCAGCCAATGGGACAGCTCTAACTATGGCTACACCTTC. Amino acid sequence: CASSQWDSSNYGYTF.